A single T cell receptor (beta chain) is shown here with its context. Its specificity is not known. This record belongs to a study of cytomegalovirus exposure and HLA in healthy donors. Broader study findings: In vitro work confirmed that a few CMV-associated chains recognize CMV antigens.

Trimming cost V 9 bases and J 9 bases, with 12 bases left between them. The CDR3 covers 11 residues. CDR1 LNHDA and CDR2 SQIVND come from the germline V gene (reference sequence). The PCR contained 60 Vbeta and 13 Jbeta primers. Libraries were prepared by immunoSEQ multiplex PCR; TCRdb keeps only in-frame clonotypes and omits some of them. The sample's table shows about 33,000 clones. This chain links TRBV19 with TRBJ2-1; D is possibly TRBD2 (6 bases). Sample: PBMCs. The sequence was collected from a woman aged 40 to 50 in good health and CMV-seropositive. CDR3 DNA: TGTGCCAGCTCCCTGGGGGGTGAGCAGTTCTTC. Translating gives CASSLGGEQFF.